This TCR beta chain comes out of a study of graft-versus-host responses after intestinal transplantation. To note about this clone: No antigen is known for it.

The method was immunoSEQ multiplex PCR; TCRdb's version includes in-frame clones alone and lacks a portion of them. The profile shows 86,000 or so clones, 80% to 95% of them singletons. V lost 1 base, J lost 5 bases, and 11 bases lay in between. Germline-derived CDR1 and CDR2 are SEHNR and FQNEAQ (reference sequence). This CDR3 region has 14 residues. Material: unstimulated CD8+ T cells sorted from spleen or lymph node cells, obtained before intestinal transplant. The receptor was isolated from a human donor who received an intestinal transplant. The chain links TRBV7-9 to TRBJ2-5; D perhaps matches TRBD2 (7 bases). This chain's CDR3 is CASSLEGGLETQYF. The CDR3 bases are TGTGCCAGCAGCTTAGAGGGGGGGCTCGAGACCCAGTACTTC.